The T cell receptor (beta chain) under discussion was sequenced for a study of shared clonotypes between healthy human individuals. Cells designated naive CD8 were CD45RO-negative and were positively selected for CCR7, with terminally differentiated effector memory CD45RA+ cells excluded. Clones were read by immunoSEQ multiplex PCR, and TCRdb kept only the in-frame ones, dropping some. The sample contains about 2 million clones, about 95% of which appear only once. The germline V gene encodes CDR1 MDHEN and CDR2 SYDVKM. V was pared by 7 bases and J by 0 bases, with 10 bases between. This CDR3 is built from 13 residues.

The V gene is TRBV28, the J gene TRBJ2-7, with D possibly being TRBD1 (6 bases). Sequenced: naive CD8+ T cells sorted from blood. This receptor was taken from a man younger than 30 in good health. CDR3 in amino acids: CASTPGHSYEQYF. The CDR3 nucleotides read TGTGCCAGCACACCGGGACACTCCTACGAGCAGTACTTC.